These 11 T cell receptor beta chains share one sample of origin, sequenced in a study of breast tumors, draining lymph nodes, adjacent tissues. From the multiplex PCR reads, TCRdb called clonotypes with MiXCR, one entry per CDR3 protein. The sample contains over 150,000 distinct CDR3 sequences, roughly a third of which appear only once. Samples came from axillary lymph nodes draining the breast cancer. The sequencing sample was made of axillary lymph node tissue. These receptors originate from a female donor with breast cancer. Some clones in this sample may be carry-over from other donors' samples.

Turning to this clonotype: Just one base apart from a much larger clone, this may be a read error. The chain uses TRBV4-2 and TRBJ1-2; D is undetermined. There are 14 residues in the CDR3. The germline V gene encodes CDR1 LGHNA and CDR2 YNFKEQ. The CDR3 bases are TGTGCCAGCGGCCAAGATGGAAGGGCGGATGGCTACACCTTC. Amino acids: CASGQDGRADGYTF.

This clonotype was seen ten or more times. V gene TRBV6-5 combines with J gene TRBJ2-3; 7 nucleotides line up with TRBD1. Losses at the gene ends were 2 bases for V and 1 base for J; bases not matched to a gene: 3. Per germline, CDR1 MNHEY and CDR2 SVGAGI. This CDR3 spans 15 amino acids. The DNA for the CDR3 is TGTGCCAGCAGTTACATTCAGGGGGGCACAGATACGCAGTATTTT. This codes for CASSYIQGGTDTQYF.

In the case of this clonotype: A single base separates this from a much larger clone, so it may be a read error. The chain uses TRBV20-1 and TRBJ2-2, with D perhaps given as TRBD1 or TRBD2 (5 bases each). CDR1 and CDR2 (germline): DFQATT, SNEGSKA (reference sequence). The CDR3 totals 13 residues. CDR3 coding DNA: TGCAGTGCTGCCCTTTTTCCGACCGGGGCGCTGTTTTTT. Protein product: CSAALFPTGALFF.

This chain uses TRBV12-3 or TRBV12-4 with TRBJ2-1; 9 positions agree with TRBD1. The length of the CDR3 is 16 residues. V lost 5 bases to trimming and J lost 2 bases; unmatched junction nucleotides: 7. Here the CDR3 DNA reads TGTGCCAGCAGTGCCCGGGGGGACAGGGCCTACAATGAGCAGTTCTTC. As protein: CASSARGDRAYNEQFF.

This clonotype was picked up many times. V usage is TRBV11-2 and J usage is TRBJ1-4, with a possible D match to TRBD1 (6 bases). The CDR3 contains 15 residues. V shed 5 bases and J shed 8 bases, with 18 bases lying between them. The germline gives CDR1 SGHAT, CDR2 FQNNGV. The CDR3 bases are TGTGCCAGCAGCCAGCGACAGGAGTGGGAAGAAAAACTGTTTTTT. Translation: CASSQRQEWEEKLFF.

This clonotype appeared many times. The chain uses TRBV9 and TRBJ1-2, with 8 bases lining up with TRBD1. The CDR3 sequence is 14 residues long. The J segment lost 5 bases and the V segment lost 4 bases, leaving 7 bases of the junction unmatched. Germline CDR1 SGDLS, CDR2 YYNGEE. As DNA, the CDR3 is TGTGCCAGCAGCAACCGGGACAGGCCATATGGCTACACCTTC. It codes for CASSNRDRPYGYTF.

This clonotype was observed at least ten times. The CDR3 bases are TGTGCCAGCAGCTTAAAAGAGAATGAGCAGTTCTTC. Protein sequence: CASSLKENEQFF. The J gene is TRBJ2-1, the V gene TRBV11-2, with D unresolved. V was trimmed by 2 bases and J by 7 bases, leaving 6 bases between them. The CDR3 spans 12 residues. Germline CDR1 and CDR2: SGHAT and FQNNGV. The full variable domain, its missing parts supplied by reference TRBV11-2 and TRBJ2-1, is EAGVAQSPRYKIIEKRQSVAFWCNPISGHATLYWYQQILGQGPKLLIQFQNNGVVDDSQLPKDRFSAERLKGVDSTLKIQPAKLEDSAVYLCASSLKENEQFFGPGTRLTVL.

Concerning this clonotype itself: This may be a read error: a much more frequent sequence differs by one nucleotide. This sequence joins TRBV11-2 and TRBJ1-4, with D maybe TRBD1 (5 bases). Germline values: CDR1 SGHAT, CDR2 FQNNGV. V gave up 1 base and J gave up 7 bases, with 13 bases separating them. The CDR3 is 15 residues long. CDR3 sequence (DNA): TGTGCCAGCAGCTTAGGTGGAGGGGCCCGTGAAAAACTGTTTTTT. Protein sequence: CASSLGGGAREKLFF.

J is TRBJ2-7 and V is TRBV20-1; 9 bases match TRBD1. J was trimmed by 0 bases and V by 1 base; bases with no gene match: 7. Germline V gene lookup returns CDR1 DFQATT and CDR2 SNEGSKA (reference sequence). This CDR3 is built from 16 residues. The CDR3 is CSARVETGGPSYEQYF. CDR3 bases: TGCAGTGCTAGAGTTGAGACAGGGGGACCCTCCTACGAGCAGTACTTC.

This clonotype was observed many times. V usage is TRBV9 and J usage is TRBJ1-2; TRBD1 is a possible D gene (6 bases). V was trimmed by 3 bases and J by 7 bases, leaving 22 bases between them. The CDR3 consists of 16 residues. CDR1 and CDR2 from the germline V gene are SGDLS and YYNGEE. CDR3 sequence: CASSDHRDTSPVGYTF. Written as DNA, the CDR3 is TGTGCCAGCAGCGACCACCGGGACACAAGTCCGGTTGGCTACACCTTC.

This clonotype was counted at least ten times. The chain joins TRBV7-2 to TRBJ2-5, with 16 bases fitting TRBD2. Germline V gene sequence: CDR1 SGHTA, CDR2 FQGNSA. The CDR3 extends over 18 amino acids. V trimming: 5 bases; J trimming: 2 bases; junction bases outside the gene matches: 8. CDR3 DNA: TGTGCCAGCAGCGCGGGACTAGCGGGAGGGCCGGGGCAAGAGACCCAGTACTTC. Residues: CASSAGLAGGPGQETQYF.